The 23 T cell receptor beta chains in this list originate from one sample, sequenced in a study of beta chain features in type 1 diabetes. cDNA synthesis used the whole RNA isolate, giving expressed TCRB sequences. The table came from immunoSEQ multiplex PCR; TCRdb's copy has only in-frame clones and leaves some out. The sample records 50,000 or so clones, 42% being singletons. Study-wide points: TCRB CDR3s from Type 1 diabetes patients were moderately but significantly shorter in all four CD4+ subsets.

Their antigen targets remain unknown. Sample: Tregs from blood. The source is a man aged 25 to 40 with type 1 diabetes.

The V gene is TRBV28, the J gene TRBJ1-2, with 8 bases aligning to TRBD1. J lost 5 bases, V lost 2 bases, and 10 bases had no gene match. Germline V gene sequence: CDR1 MDHEN, CDR2 SYDVKM. The CDR3 length is 16 residues. CDR3 sequence: CASSLPAGTGTYGYTF. The CDR3 DNA follows: TGTGCCAGCAGTTTACCCGCCGGGACAGGAACTTATGGCTACACCTTC.

CDR3 loop: CASSLAEGLGYDYTGELFF. CDR3 nucleotides: TGTGCCAGCAGCTTAGCTGAAGGACTAGGGTATGACTACACCGGGGAGCTGTTTTTT. The J gene is TRBJ2-2, the V gene TRBV7-9, with 7 bases matching TRBD2. Trimming at V came to 0 bases and at J to 3 bases, leaving 13 bases not matched to a gene. This CDR3 is 19 amino acids long. Germline V gene lookup returns CDR1 SEHNR and CDR2 FQNEAQ (reference sequence).

This chain connects TRBV2 to TRBJ2-7; 7 bases are a match to TRBD2. Trimming at V came to 4 bases and at J to 3 bases, leaving 12 bases not matched to a gene. The CDR3 is made up of 16 amino acids. Per germline, CDR1 SNHLY and CDR2 FYNNEI. CDR3 sequence reads: CASSVHHHREDYEQYF. As DNA, the CDR3 is TGTGCCAGCAGTGTCCACCATCACCGGGAGGACTACGAGCAGTACTTC.

The rearrangement links TRBV19 to TRBJ2-3, with a weak D call TRBD2 (5 bases). CDR3 length: 15 amino acids. The V end was cut by 3 bases, the J end by 4 bases, with 14 bases between. Germline-derived CDR1 and CDR2 are LNHDA and SQIVND (reference sequence). CDR3 region: CASSMVKGGPDTQYF. The CDR3 DNA follows: TGTGCCAGTAGTATGGTGAAGGGCGGGCCAGATACGCAGTATTTT.

The CDR3 region has the DNA TGTGCCAGCAGGGACCAGACTAGCGGGAAGAACGAGCAGTACTTC. As protein: CASRDQTSGKNEQYF. The rearrangement joins TRBV2 to TRBJ2-7, with TRBD2 matching 11 bases. This CDR3 has 15 residues. Per the germline V gene, CDR1 is SNHLY and CDR2 is FYNNEI. After removal of 6 bases from V and 5 bases from J, the junction contained 9 bases not matched to a gene.

The chain employs TRBV29-1 and TRBJ2-1; D perhaps matches TRBD2 (5 bases). V was trimmed by 4 bases and J by 0 bases, leaving 7 bases between them. In germline, CDR1 is SQVTM, CDR2 ANQGSEA. The CDR3 has 13 residues. The CDR3 bases are TGCAGCGTTGTCGCGGGCTCCTACAATGAGCAGTTCTTC. This codes for CSVVAGSYNEQFF.

V is TRBV6-5 and J is TRBJ2-5; D possibly corresponds to TRBD2 (5 bases). V was shortened by 8 bases and J by 5 bases, with 12 bases between the two germline ends. CDR1 MNHEY and CDR2 SVGAGI come from the germline V gene. The CDR3 extends over 12 amino acids. CDR3 residues: CASGRGRETQYF. In nucleotides, the CDR3 is TGTGCCAGCGGACGAGGGCGGGAGACCCAGTACTTC.

This clone was counted between two and nine times. The chain carries TRBV7-2 and TRBJ2-5; perhaps TRBD1 as D (5 bases). The CDR3 is made up of 15 amino acids. Germline lookup yields CDR1 SGHTA and CDR2 FQGNSA. Trimming stripped 1 base from V and 5 bases from J, with 14 bases between. The CDR3, as DNA: TGTGCCAGCAGCTTAGGGACACGAAGAAGGGAGACCCAGTACTTC. Translation gives CASSLGTRRRETQYF.

The rearrangement uses TRBV18 and TRBJ1-3; TRBD1 agrees at 7 bases. V shed 3 bases and J 1 base; nucleotides not matched to a gene: 3. The CDR3 has 15 amino acids. CDR1 KGHSH and CDR2 LQKENI come from the germline V gene. The CDR3 nucleotides are TGTGCCAGCTCACCGGGGACAGCTTCTGGAAACACCATATATTTT. Its protein is CASSPGTASGNTIYF.

This clone appeared a few times. The rearrangement links TRBV4-1 to TRBJ2-1; 9 nucleotides align to TRBD1. This CDR3 has 15 amino acids. The junction had 6 bases not matched to a gene; V was cut back by 4 bases and J by 5 bases. The V gene's germline CDR1 is MGHRA and CDR2 YSYEKL. For the CDR3, the DNA is TGCGCCAGCAGCCGGACAGGGGATTTCGACAATGAGCAGTTCTTC. Translating it yields CASSRTGDFDNEQFF.

The chain carries TRBV27 and TRBJ1-4; D is undetermined. From germline, CDR1 is MNHEY and CDR2 SMNVEV (reference sequence). This CDR3 is built from 16 residues. Trimming shortened V by 2 bases and J by 1 base, and 11 bases separated the two germline ends. In DNA, the CDR3 is TGTGCCAGCAGTTTAGGCCCTAGTAGAACTAATGAAAAACTGTTTTTT. It translates to CASSLGPSRTNEKLFF.

The chain joins TRBV5-1 to TRBJ2-7, with 10 nucleotides matching TRBD1. V lost 0 bases to trimming and J lost 4 bases; unmatched junction nucleotides: 1. Germline loops: CDR1 SGHRS, CDR2 YFSETQ. CDR3 size: 14 residues. In DNA form, the CDR3 reads TGCGCCAGCAGCTTGGTGGGACAGGGGTACGAGCAGTACTTC. Its protein is CASSLVGQGYEQYF. Full variable domain (rest looked up from reference TRBV5-1 and TRBJ2-7): KAGVTQTPRYLIKTRGQQVTLSCSPISGHRSVSWYQQTPGQGLQFLFEYFSETQRNKGNFPGRFSGRQFSNSRSEMNVSTLELGDSALYLCASSLVGQGYEQYFGPGTRLTVT.

This chain links TRBV11-2 with TRBJ2-7, with 8 nucleotides matching TRBD2. Trimming removed 3 bases from V and 5 bases from J; junction bases left unmatched: 6. CDR3 length: 14 residues. Germline CDR1 and CDR2: SGHAT and FQNNGV. The DNA for the CDR3 is TGTGCCAGCAGCTTCCAAGCGGGAGCCCACGAGCAGTACTTC. Translated, it gives CASSFQAGAHEQYF.

This clone was detected only a few times. This chain links TRBV5-5 with TRBJ2-1; 10 bases align to TRBD2. Germline V gene lookup returns CDR1 SGHKS and CDR2 YYEKEE (reference sequence). Trimming at V came to 4 bases and at J to 4 bases, leaving 8 bases not matched to a gene. The CDR3 sequence is 16 residues long. CDR3 bases: TGTGCCAGCAGCATGGATCTAGCGGGAGCATACAATGAGCAGTTCTTC. Translated, it gives CASSMDLAGAYNEQFF. The full variable domain, its missing parts supplied by reference TRBV5-5 and TRBJ2-1, is DAGVTQSPTHLIKTRGQQVTLRCSPISGHKSVSWYQQVLGQGPQFIFQYYEKEERGRGNFPDRFSARQFPNYSSELNVNALLLGDSALYLCASSMDLAGAYNEQFFGPGTRLTVL.

The chain uses TRBV7-2 and TRBJ2-1; 10 bases map to TRBD1. Losses at the gene ends were 7 bases for V and 9 bases for J; bases not matched to a gene: 6. This CDR3 has 13 amino acids. The germline V gene has CDR1 SGHTA and CDR2 FQGNSA. For the CDR3, the DNA is TGTGCCAGCATCCGGGACAGGGGAGGTGAGCAGTTCTTC. This translates into CASIRDRGGEQFF.

CDR3 in DNA: TGTGCCAGCTCACCACTCAGGGGTAATGGCTACACCTTC. Translated: CASSPLRGNGYTF. This sequence joins TRBV18 and TRBJ1-2; D is perhaps TRBD1 (6 bases). The V end was cut by 1 base, the J end by 6 bases, with 9 bases between. The CDR3 length is 13 residues. In germline, CDR1 is KGHSH, CDR2 LQKENI.

The V and J genes are TRBV28 and TRBJ2-7, with a possible D match to TRBD2 (5 bases). The CDR3 extends over 14 amino acids. Trimming left V 8 bases short and J 2 bases short, with 16 bases between. Germline CDR1 is MDHEN and CDR2 is SYDVKM. CDR3 DNA sequence: TGTGCCAGCGCCCATGGAGGCCGGACCTACGAGCAGTACTTC. It is translated as CASAHGGRTYEQYF.

The chain recombines TRBV28 with TRBJ2-5; 9 nucleotides agree with TRBD2. With V trimmed by 1 base and J by 5 bases, 8 bases remained unmatched. CDR3 size: 16 residues. The germline V gene has CDR1 MDHEN and CDR2 SYDVKM. The CDR3 protein is CASSLYSGSAGETQYF. The CDR3 bases are TGTGCCAGCAGTTTATATAGCGGGAGCGCTGGGGAGACCCAGTACTTC. The variable domain in full, completed from reference TRBV28 and TRBJ2-5, reads DVKVTQSSRYLVKRTGEKVFLECVQDMDHENMFWYRQDPGLGLRLIYFSYDVKMKEKGDIPEGYSVSREKKERFSLILESASTNQTSMYLCASSLYSGSAGETQYFGPGTRLLVL.

This sequence joins TRBV5-6 and TRBJ2-3; a possible D gene is TRBD1 (5 bases). This CDR3 region has 15 residues. Germline CDR1 and CDR2: SGHDT and YYEEEE. V dropped 1 base and J dropped 1 base, with 10 bases sitting between them. The CDR3 coding sequence is TGTGCCAGCAGCTTGTTAACCAGGGGCACAGATACGCAGTATTTT. Encoded protein: CASSLLTRGTDTQYF.

This clone was detected a few times. For the CDR3, the DNA is TGTGCCTGGACGCGGGGCCGAACCTACGAGCAGTACTTC. Protein product: CAWTRGRTYEQYF. This rearrangement joins TRBV30 to TRBJ2-7, with D tentatively TRBD2 (6 bases). Germline lookup yields CDR1 GTSNPN and CDR2 SVGIG (reference sequence). Trimming cost V 4 bases and J 2 bases, with 12 bases left between them. CDR3 length: 13 amino acids.

V is TRBV6-5 and J is TRBJ2-1; a weak D match, TRBD2 (6 bases). Trimming removed 3 bases at V and 7 bases at J, with 16 bases between. CDR3 length equals 15 residues. The germline V gene has CDR1 MNHEY and CDR2 SVGAGI. CDR3 loop: CASSYGGSLSNEQFF. Here the CDR3 DNA reads TGTGCCAGCAGTTATGGAGGGAGCCTCTCAAATGAGCAGTTCTTC.

The rearrangement joins TRBV19 to TRBJ1-1; D perhaps matches TRBD1 (5 bases). Deletions cut 1 base from V and 4 bases from J, with 10 bases between. The CDR3 covers 14 residues. CDR1 is LNHDA, CDR2 SQIVND, per germline (reference sequence). CDR3 sequence reads: CASSIAGFGTEAFF. CDR3 nucleotides: TGTGCCAGTAGTATAGCAGGGTTCGGCACTGAAGCTTTCTTT.

The gene calls are TRBV18 and TRBJ2-7; 8 bases agree with TRBD2. Trimming removed 3 bases from V and 3 bases from J; junction bases left unmatched: 7. Germline-derived CDR1 and CDR2 are KGHSH and LQKENI. The CDR3 extends over 15 amino acids. CDR3 DNA: TGTGCCAGCTCACCGTTTTCGCGGGAGGACTACGAGCAGTACTTC. Protein: CASSPFSREDYEQYF.